This TCR beta chain was captured by sequencing in a study of blood T cell repertoires in COVID-19. Study details: Acute-phase and convalescent COVID-19 samples originated in the United States, Italy and Spain. Sample material is recorded as cDNA or gDNA derived from T cells, B-cell-depleted T cells, or PBMCs.

This CDR3 spans 14 amino acids. V lost 7 bases, J lost 5 bases, and 8 bases stayed unmatched. Germline loops: CDR1 SGHRS, CDR2 YFSETQ. How the authors handled the data: Researchers report that nucleated cell counts were estimated from reference gene primer amplification. This table comes from immunoSEQ multiplex PCR, and its TCRdb copy is limited to in-frame clones, with some not included. For V, J and clone size, that table is used; D and trimming come from the DNA. The sample gives around 25,000 clones, 75% to 90% of which show up once; about 25% is in the top ten. V and J are TRBV5-1 and TRBJ2-5; TRBD2 aligns across 10 bases. The origin of this receptor is a human donor with active COVID-19. The donor label of this sample is uncertain. The sequencing sample was made of peripheral blood. Here the CDR3 reads CASSQRGGLETQYF. The CDR3 DNA reads TGCGCCAGCTCACAGCGGGGGGGTTTGGAGACCCAGTACTTC.